Below, 28 T cell receptor beta chains from the same sample are listed, as sequenced in a study of blood T cell repertoires in COVID-19. Here immunoSEQ multiplex PCR was the method, and the copy in TCRdb shows in-frame clones only, minus some. This sample has 60,000 to 70,000 clones, with approximately 88% found just once. The sequenced sample was peripheral blood. All receptors come from a woman aged 60-75 years with acute or convalescent COVID-19.

The V call is TRBV3-1 (or the pseudogene TRBV3-2), the J call TRBJ2-5; D unclear. The CDR3 extends over 12 amino acids. The germline V gene has CDR1 LGHDT and CDR2 YNNKEL (reference sequence). V lost 1 base to trimming and J lost 5 bases, with 5 bases between them. The CDR3 loop is CASSQGPETQYF. CDR3 bases: TGTGCCAGCAGCCAAGGGCCCGAGACCCAGTACTTC.

The gene calls are TRBV7-8 and TRBJ2-2; D ambiguous. The germline V and J ends were trimmed by 4 bases and 0 bases, with 9 bases remaining between them. Germline V gene sequence: CDR1 SGHVS, CDR2 FQNEAQ. This CDR3 contains 15 residues. CDR3 in DNA: TGTGCCAGCAGCTCCCGAGGAACGAACACCGGGGAGCTGTTTTTT. It specifies CASSSRGTNTGELFF.

The genes are TRBV6-5 and TRBJ1-6; D remains ambiguous. Trimming took off 6 bases at V and 13 bases at J, with 19 bases between the two ends. CDR1 is MNHEY, CDR2 SVGAGI, per germline. This CDR3 contains 14 residues. CDR3 amino acids: CASRSGRGTGPLHF. In DNA, the CDR3 is TGTGCCAGCAGAAGTGGCCGGGGAACCGGGCCCCTCCACTTT.

The chain is built from TRBV5-5 and TRBJ2-5, with D hard to call. Trimming shortened V by 0 bases and J by 1 base, and 10 bases separated the two germline ends. Per the germline V gene, CDR1 is SGHKS and CDR2 is YYEKEE (reference sequence). CDR3 size: 15 residues. CDR3 loop: CASSLARSTQETQYF. The CDR3 region has the DNA TGTGCCAGCAGCTTGGCCAGAAGTACCCAAGAGACCCAGTACTTC.

V usage is TRBV11-2 and J usage is TRBJ2-1; 9 bases line up with TRBD1. Germline V lookup: CDR1 SGHAT, CDR2 FQNNGV. The CDR3 loop spans 14 amino acids. V shed 8 bases, J shed 6 bases, and the junction held 8 bases outside the gene matches. This CDR3 reads CASARDRVGNEQFF. The DNA for the CDR3 is TGTGCCAGCGCCCGGGACAGGGTAGGCAATGAGCAGTTCTTC.

This clone has only a few counts. CDR3 DNA sequence: TGTGCCACCAGCAGAGATCAGGCGGGGAAGGCTGAAGCTTTCTTT. It codes for CATSRDQAGKAEAFF. The chain employs TRBV15 and TRBJ1-1; D remains ambiguous. Germline-derived CDR1 and CDR2 are LNHNV and YYDKDF (reference sequence). Trimming left V 0 bases short and J 6 bases short, with 14 bases between. The CDR3 sequence is 15 residues long.

The gene calls are TRBV6-2 or TRBV6-3 and TRBJ2-7; D remains unclear. There are 15 residues in the CDR3. Germline loops: CDR1 MNHEY, CDR2 SVGEGT. Trimming stripped 4 bases from V and 3 bases from J, with 16 bases between. In nucleotides, the CDR3 is TGTGCCAGCAGTTCTTATTCTATTAGCTTCTACGAGCAGTACGTC. Amino acids: CASSSYSISFYEQYV.

The chain links TRBV19 to TRBJ2-2; possibly TRBD2 for D (6 bases). V was pared by 4 bases and J by 6 bases, with 15 bases between. Looked up from germline, CDR1 is LNHDA and CDR2 is SQIVND (reference sequence). The CDR3 consists of 15 residues. Here the CDR3 reads CASSKTGTRSGELFF. For the CDR3, the DNA is TGTGCCAGTAGTAAAACCGGGACTCGATCCGGGGAGCTGTTTTTT.

V is TRBV19 and J is TRBJ1-2; no firm D call. The CDR3 has 16 amino acids. Germline CDR1 LNHDA, CDR2 SQIVND (reference sequence). V shed 0 bases and J shed 3 bases, with 14 bases lying between them. The CDR3 loop is CASSIDLSGGYYGYTF. Written as DNA, the CDR3 is TGTGCCAGTAGTATAGATCTATCCGGAGGCTACTATGGCTACACCTTC.

The chain is built from TRBV12-3 or TRBV12-4 and TRBJ2-7; tentatively, D is TRBD1 (6 bases). The CDR3 runs to 13 residues. The ends were cut back, 4 bases at V and 3 bases at J, with 10 bases in the middle. CDR3 region: CASSSGDNYEQYV. CDR3 sequence (DNA): TGTGCCAGCAGTTCCGGGGACAACTACGAGCAGTACGTC.

The CDR3 DNA follows: TGTGCCAGCTCAGAAACGGGCACAGATACGCAGTATTTT. Its protein product is CASSETGTDTQYF. The V call is TRBV18, the J call TRBJ2-3; D not certain. The V gene's germline CDR1 is KGHSH and CDR2 LQKENI. V was shortened by 5 bases and J by 1 base, with 7 bases between the two germline ends. This CDR3 has 13 amino acids.

The J gene is TRBJ2-2, the V gene TRBV9, with D possibly matching TRBD2 (5 bases). This CDR3 is built from 15 residues. V was shortened by 0 bases and J by 5 bases, with 11 bases between the two germline ends. Germline V lookup: CDR1 SGDLS, CDR2 YYNGEE. CDR3 residues: CASSVGLAGTGELFF. For the CDR3, the DNA is TGTGCCAGCAGCGTAGGTCTAGCAGGTACCGGGGAGCTGTTTTTT.

This chain links TRBV2 with TRBJ2-1; 8 bases agree with TRBD1. Germline assignment: CDR1 SNHLY and CDR2 FYNNEI. The CDR3 sequence is 14 residues long. After removal of 6 bases from V and 1 base from J, the junction contained 2 bases not matched to a gene. For the CDR3, the DNA is TGTGCCAGCAGACAGGGGGAGTCCTACAATGAGCAGTTCTTC. This codes for CASRQGESYNEQFF.

The J gene is TRBJ2-3, the V gene TRBV19; 10 nucleotides align to TRBD2. V was pared by 10 bases and J by 1 base, with 8 bases of the junction left unmatched. The CDR3 is 15 residues long. Germline V CDR1 and CDR2: LNHDA, SQIVND (reference sequence). The chain's CDR3 is CATATSGAGTDTQYF. The CDR3 nucleotides read TGTGCCACCGCAACTAGCGGGGCAGGCACAGATACGCAGTATTTT.

This clone is a singleton in its sample. The gene calls are TRBV28 and TRBJ2-7, with D maybe TRBD1 (6 bases). The germline V gene has CDR1 MDHEN and CDR2 SYDVKM. The CDR3 consists of 19 residues. The V end was cut by 4 bases, the J end by 1 base, with 26 bases between. The CDR3 loop is CASSSLQVRDIIGSYEQYV. In DNA form, the CDR3 reads TGTGCCAGCAGTTCCCTTCAAGTCAGGGACATCATTGGATCCTACGAGCAGTACGTC.

This chain links TRBV6-6 with TRBJ1-2; 7 bases line up with TRBD1. CDR1 and CDR2 from the germline V gene are MNHNY and SVGAGI (reference sequence). V trimming: 7 bases; J trimming: 4 bases; junction bases outside the gene matches: 12. The CDR3 has 15 amino acids. CDR3 protein: CASNGVDRMGYGYTF. The CDR3 nucleotides read TGTGCCAGCAACGGGGTGGACAGGATGGGCTATGGCTACACCTTC.

The V gene is TRBV28, the J gene TRBJ1-6; tentatively, D is TRBD1 (6 bases). The V end was cut by 2 bases, the J end by 8 bases, with 16 bases between. The CDR3 is 16 amino acids. Per germline, CDR1 MDHEN and CDR2 SYDVKM. The CDR3 spells CASSLVQGIPHSPLHF. DNA for the CDR3: TGTGCCAGCAGTTTAGTACAGGGTATCCCTCATTCACCCCTCCACTTT.

The rearrangement joins TRBV5-6 to TRBJ1-6; D uncertain. The CDR3 length is 16 residues. Germline CDR1 is SGHDT and CDR2 is YYEEEE. Trimming took 5 bases from V and 0 from J, leaving 12 bases between them. In nucleotides, the CDR3 is TGTGCCAGCAGGGACCGAGGGAGCTCCTATAATTCACCCCTCCACTTT. This encodes CASRDRGSSYNSPLHF.

The chain has TRBV25-1 and TRBJ1-6; D call uncertain. Between the trimmed V and J ends, which lost 5 bases and 5 bases, there was a span of 10 bases. Germline lookup yields CDR1 MGHDK and CDR2 SYGVNS. This CDR3 comprises 14 residues. CDR3 sequence (DNA): TGTGCCAGCAGTCCGTACACCGATAATTCACCCCTCCACTTT. This gives the protein CASSPYTDNSPLHF.

The chain couples TRBV19 to TRBJ1-4; TRBD1 is a possible D gene (5 bases). Germline CDR1 and CDR2: LNHDA and SQIVND (reference sequence). CDR3 length: 15 amino acids. V lost 5 bases and J 0 bases, leaving 10 bases between the germline ends. CDR3 region: CASSVRGATNEKLFF. CDR3 nucleotide sequence: TGTGCCAGTAGTGTCCGGGGGGCAACTAATGAAAAACTGTTTTTT.

The chain recombines TRBV5-6 with TRBJ1-1, with D maybe TRBD1 (6 bases). This CDR3 comprises 14 residues. Trimming took off 4 bases at V and 6 bases at J, with 16 bases between the two ends. Germline CDR1 and CDR2: SGHDT and YYEEEE. CDR3 nucleotide sequence: TGTGCCAGCAGCACCAACGGACAGACCCCTGAAGCTTTCTTT. Translation: CASSTNGQTPEAFF.

This rearrangement joins TRBV7-8 to TRBJ1-4; maybe TRBD1 (5 bases). The germline gives CDR1 SGHVS, CDR2 FQNEAQ. The V and J ends lost 5 bases and 3 bases respectively, with 16 bases between them. The CDR3 sequence is 16 residues long. The CDR3 region has the DNA TGTGCCAGCAGCCCGTTTGAGGGACTCGCTAATGAAAAACTGTTTTTT. Its protein is CASSPFEGLANEKLFF.

The rearrangement links TRBV20-1 to TRBJ1-2, with D tentatively TRBD1 (6 bases). Germline V gene data show CDR1 as DFQATT and CDR2 as SNEGSKA (reference sequence). The CDR3 is 14 residues long. The V and J ends lost 3 bases and 6 bases respectively, with 17 bases between them. The CDR3 loop is CSASMDSLGDGYTF. In DNA form, the CDR3 reads TGCAGTGCTAGTATGGACAGCCTCGGGGATGGCTACACCTTC.

This clone has only a few counts. The chain has TRBV5-1 and TRBJ1-4; 7 positions match TRBD1. The junction had 11 bases not matched to a gene; V was cut back by 4 bases and J by 5 bases. From germline, CDR1 is SGHRS and CDR2 YFSETQ. The CDR3 contains 16 residues. CDR3 sequence reads: CASSPGTAAGNEKLFF. The DNA of the CDR3 is TGCGCCAGCAGCCCCGGGACAGCAGCCGGGAATGAAAAACTGTTTTTT.

The chain links TRBV7-6 to TRBJ1-3, with no clear D. Germline values: CDR1 SGHVS, CDR2 FNYEAQ. Between the trimmed V and J ends, which lost 3 bases and 8 bases, there was a span of 20 bases. This CDR3 spans 16 amino acids. CDR3: CASSLVVYGLGDTIYF. The CDR3 nucleotides are TGTGCCAGCAGCTTGGTAGTCTACGGGTTGGGTGACACCATATATTTT.

The J gene is TRBJ1-2, the V gene TRBV6-5; 7 bases are a match to TRBD1. The germline CDR1 and CDR2 sequences are MNHEY and SVGAGI. After removal of 4 bases from V and 5 bases from J, the junction contained 7 bases not matched to a gene. This CDR3 has 14 amino acids. CDR3 residues: CASSSGTEGYGYTF. In DNA form, the CDR3 reads TGTGCCAGCAGTTCCGGGACAGAAGGTTATGGCTACACCTTC.

This clone was seen just once. The chain couples TRBV6-2 or TRBV6-3 to TRBJ1-5; TRBD1 aligns across 8 bases. The junction had 6 bases not matched to a gene; V was cut back by 3 bases and J by 2 bases. CDR3 length equals 16 residues. Germline assignment: CDR1 MNHEY and CDR2 SVGEGT. This CDR3 reads CASSYNPGGGNQPQHF. Here the CDR3 DNA reads TGTGCCAGCAGTTATAATCCAGGGGGCGGCAATCAGCCCCAGCATTTT.

V gene TRBV5-1 combines with J gene TRBJ2-7; D perhaps matches TRBD1 (6 bases). Germline-derived CDR1 and CDR2 are SGHRS and YFSETQ. The CDR3 sequence is 15 residues long. CDR3 in amino acids: CASSFADRISCEQYV. In DNA form, the CDR3 reads TGCGCCAGCAGCTTCGCCGACAGGATTTCCTGCGAGCAGTACGTC.